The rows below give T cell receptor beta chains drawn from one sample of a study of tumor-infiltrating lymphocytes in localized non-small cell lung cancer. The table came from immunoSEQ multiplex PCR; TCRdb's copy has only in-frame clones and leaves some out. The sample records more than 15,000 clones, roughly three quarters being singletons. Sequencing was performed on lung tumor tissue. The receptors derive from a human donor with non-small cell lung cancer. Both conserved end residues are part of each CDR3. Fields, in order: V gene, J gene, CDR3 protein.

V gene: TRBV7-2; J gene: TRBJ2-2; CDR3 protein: CASSLSRGSAGELFF
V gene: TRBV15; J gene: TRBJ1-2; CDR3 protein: CATSPRTTGDGYTF
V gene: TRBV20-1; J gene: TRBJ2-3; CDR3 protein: CSAAGDTQYF
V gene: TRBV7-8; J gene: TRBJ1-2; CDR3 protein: CASSLIRGQGPSNYGYTF
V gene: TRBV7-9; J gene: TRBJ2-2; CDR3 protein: CASSLRLAGTGELFF
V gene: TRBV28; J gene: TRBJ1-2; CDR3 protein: CASSLPRDYGYTF
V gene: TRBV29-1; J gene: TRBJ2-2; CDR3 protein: CSVPRQGRTGELFF
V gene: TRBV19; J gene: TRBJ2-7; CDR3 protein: CASSMGGTSGRMNDEQYF
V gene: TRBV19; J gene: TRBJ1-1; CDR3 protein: CASSINSVQGNTEAFF
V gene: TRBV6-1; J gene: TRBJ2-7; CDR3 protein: CASVLLAGAYYEQYF
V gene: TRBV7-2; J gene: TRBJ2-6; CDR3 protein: CASRVSGGAGANVLTF
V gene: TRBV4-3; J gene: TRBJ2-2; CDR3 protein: CASSQDPPFHWNLHGELFF
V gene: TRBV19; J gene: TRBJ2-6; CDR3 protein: CASSITGGGGGANVLTF
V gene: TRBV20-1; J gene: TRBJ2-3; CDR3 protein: CRAVGADTQYF
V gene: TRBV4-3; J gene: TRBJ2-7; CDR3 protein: CASSQEWKSGRHEQYF
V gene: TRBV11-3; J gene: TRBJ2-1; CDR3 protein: CASSPQSGLGRNEQFF
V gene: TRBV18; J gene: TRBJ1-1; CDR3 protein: CASSSGQINTEAFF
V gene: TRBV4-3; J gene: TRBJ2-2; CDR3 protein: CASSQKGPYFGQGDTGELFF
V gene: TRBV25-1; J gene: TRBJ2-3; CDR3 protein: CASSDYSTDTQYF
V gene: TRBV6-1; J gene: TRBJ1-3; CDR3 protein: CASTPGGIIGNTIYF
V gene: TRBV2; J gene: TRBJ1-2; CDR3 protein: CASRAGLSNYGYTF
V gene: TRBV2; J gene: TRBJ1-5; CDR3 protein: CASSVGGDQPQHF
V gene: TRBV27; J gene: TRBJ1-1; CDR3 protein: CASSLTPGEEAFF
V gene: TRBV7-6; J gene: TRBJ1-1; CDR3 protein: CASSFSPGQNTEAFF
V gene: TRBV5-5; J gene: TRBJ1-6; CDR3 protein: CASSLSTGGNSPLHF
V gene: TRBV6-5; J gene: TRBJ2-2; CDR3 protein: CASSPLAGEAGELFF
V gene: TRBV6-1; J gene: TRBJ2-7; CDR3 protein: CASRGLQIYEQYF
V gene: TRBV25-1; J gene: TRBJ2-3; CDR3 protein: CASSNLGQGGTDTQYF
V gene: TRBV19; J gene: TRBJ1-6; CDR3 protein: CASRGDRGNSPLHF
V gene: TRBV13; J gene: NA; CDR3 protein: CASSLTSGGAGYEQYF
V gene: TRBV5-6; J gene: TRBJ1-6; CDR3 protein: CASSLRRAEGAYNSPLHF